This entry concerns a single TCR beta chain. The sample is drawn from a study of control samples from healthy donors and cancer patients. Data came from immunoSEQ multiplex PCR; TCRdb stores just in-frame clones and leaves some out. This table has about 150,000 clones, more than 85% appearing once. The CDR3 runs 14 residues. Trimming stripped 5 bases from V and 6 bases from J, with 15 bases between. Germline assignment: CDR1 SGHTS and CDR2 YDEGEE. This clonotype was sampled from a woman aged 35 to 49 in good health. The V call is TRBV5-8, the J call TRBJ1-5; D gene ambiguous. Source material: blood. For the CDR3, the DNA is TGTGCCAGCAGGGTGGTGGGGTTCGGTCAGCCCCAGCATTTT. This sequence encodes CASRVVGFGQPQHF.